The present T cell receptor (beta chain) was sequenced within a study of long-term antiretroviral therapy in people with HIV. Study overall: Collection dates of the earliest samples fall about a decade before the 2015 immediate-ART recommendation. Study results and caveats: Clonal populations expanded prior to ART predominated within the repertoire at all time points.

CDR3 size: 14 residues. V gave up 5 bases and J gave up 4 bases, with 15 bases separating them. Germline values: CDR1 LNHDA, CDR2 SQIVND (reference sequence). Researchers report immunoSEQ v3.0 was run at survey level. Some clones are missing from TCRdb's copy, which holds only in-frame ones; the method was immunoSEQ multiplex PCR. The sample consists of tens of thousands of clones, 85% to 95% of them appearing once. For this clone: Its antigen is not identified.

This TCR came from a man aged 25-45 years with HIV. The rearrangement links TRBV19 to TRBJ2-7; a possible D gene is TRBD1 (6 bases). Sequences were derived from unsorted PBMCs, sampled around 9 years after starting antiretroviral therapy. The CDR3 sequence is CASSPQGRPYEQYV. The CDR3 DNA sequence: TGTGCCAGTAGTCCTCAGGGGCGCCCGTACGAGCAGTACGTC.